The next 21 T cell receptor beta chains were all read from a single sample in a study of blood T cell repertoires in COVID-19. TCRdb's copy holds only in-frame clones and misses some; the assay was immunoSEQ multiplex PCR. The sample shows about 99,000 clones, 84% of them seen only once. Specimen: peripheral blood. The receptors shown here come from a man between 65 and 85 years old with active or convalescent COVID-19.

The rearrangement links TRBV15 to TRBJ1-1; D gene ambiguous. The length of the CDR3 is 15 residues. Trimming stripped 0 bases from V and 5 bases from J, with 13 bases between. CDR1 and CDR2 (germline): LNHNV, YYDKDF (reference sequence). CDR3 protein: CATSRDYGEETEAFF. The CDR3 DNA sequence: TGTGCCACCAGCAGAGATTACGGGGAAGAGACTGAAGCTTTCTTT.

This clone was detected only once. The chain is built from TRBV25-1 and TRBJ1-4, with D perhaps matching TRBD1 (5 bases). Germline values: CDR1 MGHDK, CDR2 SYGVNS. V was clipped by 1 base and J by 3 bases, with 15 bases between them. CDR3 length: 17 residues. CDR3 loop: CASSESGQAGANEKLFF. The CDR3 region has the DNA TGTGCCAGCAGTGAATCAGGGCAGGCTGGGGCTAATGAAAAACTGTTTTTT.

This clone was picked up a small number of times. The CDR3 loop is CASSQRQGSTEAFF. CDR3 sequence (DNA): TGTGCCAGCAGCCAAAGACAGGGGAGCACTGAAGCTTTCTTT. The J gene is TRBJ1-1, the V gene TRBV16; 8 bases align to TRBD1. CDR3 length equals 14 residues. Germline V gene data show CDR1 as KGHSY and CDR2 as FQNENV. V lost 2 bases and J lost 4; bases outside the gene matches: 3.

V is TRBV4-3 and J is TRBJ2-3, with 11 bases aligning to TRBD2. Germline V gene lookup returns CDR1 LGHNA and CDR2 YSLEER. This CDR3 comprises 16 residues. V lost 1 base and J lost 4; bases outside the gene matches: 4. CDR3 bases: TGCGCCAGCAGCCAAGTTCTAGCGGGGGGCCCAGATACGCAGTATTTT. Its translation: CASSQVLAGGPDTQYF.

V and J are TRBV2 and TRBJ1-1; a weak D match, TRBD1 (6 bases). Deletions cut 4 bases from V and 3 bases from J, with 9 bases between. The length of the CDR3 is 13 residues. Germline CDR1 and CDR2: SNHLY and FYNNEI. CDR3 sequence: CASSGGGDTEAFF. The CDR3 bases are TGTGCCAGCAGTGGGGGGGGCGACACTGAAGCTTTCTTT.

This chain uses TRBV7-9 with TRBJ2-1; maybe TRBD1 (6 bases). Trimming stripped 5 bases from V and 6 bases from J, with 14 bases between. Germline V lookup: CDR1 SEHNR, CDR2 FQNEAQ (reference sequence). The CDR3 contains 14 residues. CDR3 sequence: CASSQNGQINEQFF. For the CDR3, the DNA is TGTGCCAGCAGCCAGAACGGACAGATCAATGAGCAGTTCTTC.

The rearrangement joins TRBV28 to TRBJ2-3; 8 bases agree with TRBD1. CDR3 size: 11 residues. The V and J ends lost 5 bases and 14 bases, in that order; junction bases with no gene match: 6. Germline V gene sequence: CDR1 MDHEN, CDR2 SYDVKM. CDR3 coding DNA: TGTGCCAGCAGTCACAGGGGGGCCGGGTATTTT. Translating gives CASSHRGAGYF.

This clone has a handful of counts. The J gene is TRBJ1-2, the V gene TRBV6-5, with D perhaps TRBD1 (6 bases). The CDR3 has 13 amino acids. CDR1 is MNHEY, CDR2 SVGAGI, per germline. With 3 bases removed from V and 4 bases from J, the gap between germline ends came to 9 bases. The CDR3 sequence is CASSYQGSYGYTF. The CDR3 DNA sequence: TGTGCCAGCAGTTATCAGGGGAGCTATGGCTACACCTTC.

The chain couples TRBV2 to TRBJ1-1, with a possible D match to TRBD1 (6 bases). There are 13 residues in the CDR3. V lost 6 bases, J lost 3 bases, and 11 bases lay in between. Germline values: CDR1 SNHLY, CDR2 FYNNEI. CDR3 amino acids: CASRREGDTEAFF. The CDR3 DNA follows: TGTGCCAGCAGGAGGGAGGGGGACACTGAAGCTTTCTTT.

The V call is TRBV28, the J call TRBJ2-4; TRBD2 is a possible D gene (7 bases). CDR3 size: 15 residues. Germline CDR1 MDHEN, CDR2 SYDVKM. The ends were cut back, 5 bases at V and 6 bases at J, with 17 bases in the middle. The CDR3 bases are TGTGCCAGCAGTCCATCATCGGGGGGCCGAAACATTCAGTACTTC. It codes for CASSPSSGGRNIQYF.

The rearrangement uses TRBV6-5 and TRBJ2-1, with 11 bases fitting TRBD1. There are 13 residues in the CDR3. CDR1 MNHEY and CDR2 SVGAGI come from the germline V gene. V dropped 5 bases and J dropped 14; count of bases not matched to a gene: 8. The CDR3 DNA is TGTGCCAGCAGTCAGGACAGGGGGCCCACCGAGTTCTTC. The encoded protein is CASSQDRGPTEFF.

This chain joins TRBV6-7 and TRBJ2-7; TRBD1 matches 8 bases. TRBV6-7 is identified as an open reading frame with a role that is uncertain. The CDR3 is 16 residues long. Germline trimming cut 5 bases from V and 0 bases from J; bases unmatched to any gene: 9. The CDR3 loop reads CASSGAQGACSYEQYF. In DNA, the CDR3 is TGTGCCAGCAGTGGGGCCCAGGGGGCATGCTCCTACGAGCAGTACTTC.

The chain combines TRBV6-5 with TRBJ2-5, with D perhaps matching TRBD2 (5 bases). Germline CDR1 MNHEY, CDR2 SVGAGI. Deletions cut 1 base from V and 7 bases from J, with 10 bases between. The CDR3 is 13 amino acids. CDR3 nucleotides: TGTGCCAGCAGTTACTTCGGGGTTGGGACCCAGTACTTC. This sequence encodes CASSYFGVGTQYF.

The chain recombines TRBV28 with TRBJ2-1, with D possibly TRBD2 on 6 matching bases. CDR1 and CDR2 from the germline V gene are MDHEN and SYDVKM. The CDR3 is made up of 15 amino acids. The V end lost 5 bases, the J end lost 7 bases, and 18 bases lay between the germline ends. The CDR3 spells CASSGRTAEWNEQFF. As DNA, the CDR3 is TGTGCCAGCAGTGGGAGGACGGCAGAGTGGAATGAGCAGTTCTTC.

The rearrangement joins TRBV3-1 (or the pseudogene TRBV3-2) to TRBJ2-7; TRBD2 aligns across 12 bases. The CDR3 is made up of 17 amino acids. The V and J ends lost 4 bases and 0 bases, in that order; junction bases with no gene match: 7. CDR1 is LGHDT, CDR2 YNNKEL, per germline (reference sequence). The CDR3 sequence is CASSRSTSGGSSYEQYF. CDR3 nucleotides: TGTGCCAGCAGCCGGTCGACTAGCGGGGGATCCTCCTACGAGCAGTACTTC.

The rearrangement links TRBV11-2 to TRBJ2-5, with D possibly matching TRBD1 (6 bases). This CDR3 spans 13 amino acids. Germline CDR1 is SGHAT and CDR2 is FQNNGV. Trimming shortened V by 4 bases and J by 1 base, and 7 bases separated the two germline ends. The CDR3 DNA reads TGTGCCAGCAGCTCGGACAGCCAAGAGACCCAGTACTTC. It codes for CASSSDSQETQYF.

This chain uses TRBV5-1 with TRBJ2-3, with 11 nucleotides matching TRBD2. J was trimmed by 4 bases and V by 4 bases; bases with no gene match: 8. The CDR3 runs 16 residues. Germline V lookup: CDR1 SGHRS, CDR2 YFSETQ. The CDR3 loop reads CASSPGLAGGADTQYF. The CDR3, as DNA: TGCGCCAGCAGCCCCGGGCTAGCGGGGGGCGCAGATACGCAGTATTTT.

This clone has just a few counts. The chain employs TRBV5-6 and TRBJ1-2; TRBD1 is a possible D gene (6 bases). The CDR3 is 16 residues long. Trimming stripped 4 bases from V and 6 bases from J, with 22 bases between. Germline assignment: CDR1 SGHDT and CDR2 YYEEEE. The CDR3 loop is CASSPDGTPFAHGYTF. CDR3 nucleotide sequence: TGTGCCAGCAGCCCGGACGGGACACCCTTCGCCCATGGCTACACCTTC.

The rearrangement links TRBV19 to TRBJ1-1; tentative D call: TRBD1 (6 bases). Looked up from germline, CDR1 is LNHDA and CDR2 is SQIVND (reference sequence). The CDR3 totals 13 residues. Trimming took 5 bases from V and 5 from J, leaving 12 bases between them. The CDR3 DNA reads TGTGCCAGTAGTTCGGGGGGCTGGACTGAAGCTTTCTTT. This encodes CASSSGGWTEAFF.

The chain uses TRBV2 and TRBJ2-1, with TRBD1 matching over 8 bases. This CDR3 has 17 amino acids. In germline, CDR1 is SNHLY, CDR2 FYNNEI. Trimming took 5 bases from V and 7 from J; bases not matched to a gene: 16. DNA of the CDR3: TGTGCCAGCAGTCCCCAATGGACAGGGATAGGTGGTAATGAGCAGTTCTTC. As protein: CASSPQWTGIGGNEQFF.

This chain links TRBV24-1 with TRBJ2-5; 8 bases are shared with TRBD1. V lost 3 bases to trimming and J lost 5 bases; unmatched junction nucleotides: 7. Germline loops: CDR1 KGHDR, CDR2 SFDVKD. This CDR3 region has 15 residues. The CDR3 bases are TGTGCCACCAGTGATCCCGGACAGGGAGAGGAGACCCAGTACTTC. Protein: CATSDPGQGEETQYF.